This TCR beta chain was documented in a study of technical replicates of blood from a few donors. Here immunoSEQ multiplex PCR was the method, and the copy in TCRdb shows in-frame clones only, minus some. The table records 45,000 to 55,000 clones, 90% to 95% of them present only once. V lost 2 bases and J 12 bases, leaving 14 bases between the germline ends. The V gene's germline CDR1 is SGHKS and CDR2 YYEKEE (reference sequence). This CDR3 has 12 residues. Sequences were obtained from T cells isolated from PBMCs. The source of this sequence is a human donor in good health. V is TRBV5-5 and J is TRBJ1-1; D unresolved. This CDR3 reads CASSFPGGVTFF. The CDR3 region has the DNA TGTGCCAGCAGCTTTCCGGGCGGGGTAACTTTCTTT.